This TCR beta chain was sequenced in a study of cytotoxic CD8 clonotypes in ibrutinib-treated CLL. Study context: Responses comprised 25 or so partial and 2 complete; at median around 70 months, about 14 remained remitted and roughly twelve progressed. Response samples were taken after a median of approximately 11 months on treatment, range 6 to 36.

Germline V gives CDR1 MNHNS, CDR2 SASEGT. Trimming at V came to 6 bases and at J to 7 bases, leaving 4 bases not matched to a gene. The CDR3 runs to 15 residues. About this clone itself: As yet, its antigen is unknown.

TCRdb keeps only in-frame clones here, not all; method: immunoSEQ multiplex PCR. This table holds roughly 70,000 clones, about 84% found once. Study-level results: At ibrutinib response, clonality increased, and at progression it declined back toward baseline.

This receptor was obtained from a human donor with chronic lymphocytic leukemia. The genes are TRBV6-1 and TRBJ2-2, with TRBD2 matching over 14 bases. The sample in question was PBMCs, obtained at disease progression, from a patient treated with ibrutinib. This CDR3 is CASRGTSGGIGELFF. CDR3 bases: TGTGCCAGCAGGGGGACTAGCGGGGGTATCGGGGAGCTGTTTTTT.